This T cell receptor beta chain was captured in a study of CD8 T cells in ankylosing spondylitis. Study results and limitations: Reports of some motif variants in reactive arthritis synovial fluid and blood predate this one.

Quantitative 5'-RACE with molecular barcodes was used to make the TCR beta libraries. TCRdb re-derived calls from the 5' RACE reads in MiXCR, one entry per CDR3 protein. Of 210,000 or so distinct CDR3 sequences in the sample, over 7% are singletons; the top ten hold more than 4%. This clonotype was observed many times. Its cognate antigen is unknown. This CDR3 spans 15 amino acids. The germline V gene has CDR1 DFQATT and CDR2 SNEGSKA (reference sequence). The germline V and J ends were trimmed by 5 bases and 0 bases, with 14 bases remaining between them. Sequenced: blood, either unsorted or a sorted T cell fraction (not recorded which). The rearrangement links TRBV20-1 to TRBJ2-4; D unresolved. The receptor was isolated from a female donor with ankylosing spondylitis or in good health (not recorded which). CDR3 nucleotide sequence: TGCAGTGCTCCTACGGCGGTAGAAGCCAAAAACATTCAGTACTTC. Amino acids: CSAPTAVEAKNIQYF.